This passage covers 20 T cell receptor beta chains from one sample sequenced in a study of neurological immune-mediated disorders. One entry per CDR3 protein, called by TCRdb with MiXCR from the 5' RACE reads. The top ten hold about 9% of the sample, which has around 30,000 distinct CDR3 sequences, more than 1.3% seen once. The source material was PBMCs. These receptors were taken from a woman in her thirties with multiple sclerosis.

This clonotype was counted ten times or more. This sequence joins TRBV20-1 and TRBJ1-3; no clear D. The CDR3 has 13 residues. Per the germline V gene, CDR1 is DFQATT and CDR2 is SNEGSKA (reference sequence). Trimming removed 5 bases from V and 5 bases from J, with 13 bases in between. In DNA, the CDR3 is TGCAGTGCTTCCCCCCTAAACAGAAACACCATATATTTT. This gives the protein CSASPLNRNTIYF.

This clonotype was seen repeatedly, ten times or more. The chain couples TRBV20-1 to TRBJ2-4, with a tentative D call TRBD1 (6 bases). Per germline, CDR1 DFQATT and CDR2 SNEGSKA (reference sequence). The CDR3 length is 13 residues. V was pared by 2 bases and J by 6 bases, with 11 bases between. The CDR3 sequence is CSARQGHRNIQYF. The CDR3 DNA reads TGCAGTGCTAGACAGGGGCATAGAAACATTCAGTACTTC.

At least ten counts were recorded for this clonotype. This sequence joins TRBV5-1 and TRBJ2-5, with a weak D call TRBD1 (6 bases). The germline V gene has CDR1 SGHRS and CDR2 YFSETQ. The V end was cut by 5 bases, the J end by 2 bases, with 13 bases between. This CDR3 region has 14 residues. The DNA of the CDR3 is TGCGCCAGCAGGCCAGGGGCAGGACAAGAGACCCAGTACTTC. This codes for CASRPGAGQETQYF.

This clonotype was seen at least ten times. The rearrangement links TRBV5-1 to TRBJ2-3; D is undetermined. Germline-derived CDR1 and CDR2 are SGHRS and YFSETQ. V gave up 3 bases and J gave up 4 bases, with 9 bases separating them. The CDR3 sequence is 13 residues long. The CDR3 region has the DNA TGCGCCAGCAGCTGGACCATAGCAGATACGCAGTATTTT. Translating gives CASSWTIADTQYF.

The table lists this clonotype with many counts. The chain employs TRBV12-3 or TRBV12-4 and TRBJ2-2, with TRBD1 matching 7 bases. Trimming removed 1 base from V and 3 bases from J; junction bases left unmatched: 5. This CDR3 has 16 residues. This CDR3 is CASSLGARGHTGELFF. CDR3 nucleotide sequence: TGTGCCAGCAGTTTAGGGGCTAGGGGGCACACCGGGGAGCTGTTTTTT.

This chain uses TRBV29-1 with TRBJ2-7, with D tentatively TRBD1 (6 bases). This CDR3 spans 12 amino acids. Germline V gene sequence: CDR1 SQVTM, CDR2 ANQGSEA. Trimming removed 3 bases at V and 5 bases at J, with 11 bases between. In DNA form, the CDR3 reads TGCAGCGTTGAGGGACACATCCACGAGCAGTACTTC. This codes for CSVEGHIHEQYF.

This clonotype was seen ten or more times. This chain uses TRBV6-2 or TRBV6-3 with TRBJ2-7; D is perhaps TRBD2 (5 bases). Trimming shortened V by 6 bases and J by 11 bases, and 14 bases separated the two germline ends. This CDR3 is 11 amino acids long. Germline V gene data show CDR1 as MNHEY and CDR2 as SVGEGT. The CDR3 DNA reads as TGTGCCAGCAGGACCGGGGATCTGGAGTACTTC. This codes for CASRTGDLEYF.

This clonotype came up many times. This chain uses TRBV12-3 or TRBV12-4 with TRBJ2-7, with D possibly TRBD2 on 5 matching bases. Trimming stripped 3 bases from V and 2 bases from J, with 14 bases between. CDR3 length: 15 amino acids. This CDR3 is CASSLGSGLAYEQYF. CDR3 in DNA: TGTGCCAGCAGTTTGGGCAGCGGCCTAGCCTACGAGCAGTACTTC.

V and J are TRBV19 and TRBJ1-2; perhaps TRBD1 as D (5 bases). Trimming removed 10 bases from V and 0 bases from J, with 12 bases in between. The CDR3 totals 13 residues. CDR1 is LNHDA, CDR2 SQIVND, per germline (reference sequence). CDR3 sequence reads: CATEDRTNYGYTF. In DNA, the CDR3 is TGTGCCACCGAAGACAGAACTAACTATGGCTACACCTTC.

This clonotype was picked up many times. This chain links TRBV10-3 with TRBJ1-1; 7 bases agree with TRBD1. There are 13 residues in the CDR3. J gave up 11 bases and V 0 bases, and 6 bases lay outside the gene matches. In germline, CDR1 is ENHRY, CDR2 SYGVKD. The CDR3 sequence: CAISESTGASAFF. CDR3 coding DNA: TGTGCCATCAGTGAGTCAACAGGGGCTTCGGCTTTCTTT.

This clonotype was seen many times. This rearrangement joins TRBV10-3 to TRBJ2-7; the D is unclear. CDR1 is ENHRY, CDR2 SYGVKD, per germline. The CDR3 covers 12 residues. Trimming removed 2 bases at V and 2 bases at J, with 4 bases between. CDR3: CAISEETYEQYF. DNA for the CDR3: TGTGCCATCAGTGAGGAGACCTACGAGCAGTACTTC.

This clonotype was observed at least ten times. The J gene is TRBJ1-5, the V gene TRBV12-3 or TRBV12-4; no clear D gene. The CDR3 has 13 residues. V was cut by 4 bases and J by 2 bases, with 6 bases left in between. The CDR3 bases are TGTGCCAGCAGTTCGATGGGCAATCAGCCCCAGCATTTT. This codes for CASSSMGNQPQHF.

The sample holds many counts of this clonotype. The chain uses TRBV6-5 and TRBJ1-2; D gene unclear. CDR3 length equals 13 residues. V was trimmed by 8 bases and J by 5 bases, leaving 15 bases between them. Germline-derived CDR1 and CDR2 are MNHEY and SVGAGI. CDR3 amino acids: CASWKPRGYGYTF. As DNA, the CDR3 is TGTGCCAGCTGGAAGCCTCGCGGGTATGGCTACACCTTC.

This clonotype came up many times. J is TRBJ2-5 and V is TRBV7-2; 8 nucleotides match TRBD2. The CDR3 has 14 amino acids. Germline V gene lookup returns CDR1 SGHTA and CDR2 FQGNSA. V lost 5 bases, J lost 5 bases, and 7 bases stayed unmatched. The DNA for the CDR3 is TGTGCCAGCAGCCCTCGGGGGGGTCGTGAGACCCAGTACTTC. This translates into CASSPRGGRETQYF.

This clonotype was counted many times. This sequence joins TRBV15 and TRBJ1-4; D is perhaps TRBD1 (5 bases). Germline values: CDR1 LNHNV, CDR2 YYDKDF (reference sequence). V was shortened by 3 bases and J by 6 bases, with 17 bases between the two germline ends. This CDR3 region has 16 residues. CDR3 bases: TGTGCCACCAGCAGCCTCACTGAGGGGCTCGATGAAAAACTGTTTTTT. Its protein product is CATSSLTEGLDEKLFF.

This clonotype has ten or more counts. J is TRBJ1-3 and V is TRBV2; TRBD1 aligns across 7 bases. Trimming at V came to 8 bases and at J to 4 bases, leaving 5 bases not matched to a gene. This CDR3 is 13 amino acids long. Germline V gene data show CDR1 as SNHLY and CDR2 as FYNNEI. CDR3 loop: CASARGNGNTIYF. CDR3 nucleotide sequence: TGTGCCAGCGCCAGGGGGAACGGAAACACCATATATTTT.

This clonotype was observed at least ten times. The chain employs TRBV12-3 or TRBV12-4 and TRBJ1-1, with 8 nucleotides matching TRBD1. J gave up 3 bases and V 5 bases, and 8 bases lay outside the gene matches. The CDR3 totals 15 residues. As DNA, the CDR3 is TGTGCCAGCAGTCCCCGGACAGGGCGATACACTGAAGCTTTCTTT. Encoded protein: CASSPRTGRYTEAFF.

This clonotype was observed many times. The rearrangement uses TRBV10-3 and TRBJ2-3; 8 bases align to TRBD2. The germline gives CDR1 ENHRY, CDR2 SYGVKD. V lost 5 bases and J lost 3; bases outside the gene matches: 7. This CDR3 comprises 15 residues. The CDR3, as DNA: TGTGCCATCAGTCCTCACGGGGGGGGAACAGATACGCAGTATTTT. Translation: CAISPHGGGTDTQYF.

This clonotype was counted at least ten times. J is TRBJ2-5 and V is TRBV5-4; D is unresolved. This CDR3 comprises 14 residues. Germline lookup yields CDR1 SGHNT and CDR2 YYREEE (reference sequence). V lost 0 bases, J lost 4 bases, and 10 bases lay in between. The CDR3 loop is CASSLAASGETQYF. CDR3 bases: TGTGCCAGCAGCTTGGCCGCCAGTGGAGAGACCCAGTACTTC. The whole variable domain, filled in from reference TRBV5-4 and TRBJ2-5, reads ETGVTQSPTHLIKTRGQQVTLRCSSQSGHNTVSWYQQALGQGPQFIFQYYREEENGRGNFPPRFSGLQFPNYSSELNVNALELDDSALYLCASSLAASGETQYFGPGTRLLVL.

In its sample, this clonotype was seen many times. V and J are TRBV6-5 and TRBJ2-7; D might be TRBD1 or TRBD2, each matching 7 bases. Germline-derived CDR1 and CDR2 are MNHEY and SVGAGI. CDR3 length equals 16 residues. The ends were cut back, 7 bases at V and 4 bases at J, with 23 bases in the middle. The CDR3 reads CASTPGGANSGYEQYF. DNA for the CDR3: TGTGCCAGCACCCCAGGGGGGGCTAATTCAGGTTACGAGCAGTACTTC.